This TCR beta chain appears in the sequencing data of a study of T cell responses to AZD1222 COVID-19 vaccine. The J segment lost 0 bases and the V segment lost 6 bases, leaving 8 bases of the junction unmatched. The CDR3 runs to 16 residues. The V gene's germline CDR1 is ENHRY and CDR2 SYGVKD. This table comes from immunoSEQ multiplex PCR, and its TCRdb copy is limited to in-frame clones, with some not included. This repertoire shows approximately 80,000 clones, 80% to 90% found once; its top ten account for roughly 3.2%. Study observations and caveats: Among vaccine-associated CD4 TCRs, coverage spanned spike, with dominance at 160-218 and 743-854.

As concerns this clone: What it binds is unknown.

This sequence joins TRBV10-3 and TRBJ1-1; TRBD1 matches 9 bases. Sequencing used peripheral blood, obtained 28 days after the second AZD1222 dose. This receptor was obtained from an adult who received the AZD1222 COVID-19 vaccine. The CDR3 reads CAIRAGTGTMNTEAFF. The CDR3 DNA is TGTGCCATCAGAGCCGGGACAGGGACCATGAACACTGAAGCTTTCTTT.